This T cell receptor (beta chain) was sequenced during a study of CDR3 diversity in severe acne. This clonotype was counted at least ten times. Via MiXCR, TCRdb re-called the PCR reads, giving one row per CDR3 protein. The repertoire holds approximately 97,000 distinct CDR3 sequences, approximately 47% seen once, with 9.5% to 15% in the top ten. The specimen sequenced was blood. The TCR sequence derives from a male donor with acne.

CDR3 protein: CASSIDRGYEQYF. The CDR3 DNA follows: TGTGCCAGTAGTATCGACAGAGGCTACGAGCAGTACTTC. V usage is TRBV19 and J usage is TRBJ2-7, with D tentatively TRBD1 (5 bases). CDR3 length: 13 residues. Germline-derived CDR1 and CDR2 are LNHDA and SQIVND (reference sequence). The V gene lost 3 bases and the J gene lost 3 bases, with 9 bases spanning the gap.